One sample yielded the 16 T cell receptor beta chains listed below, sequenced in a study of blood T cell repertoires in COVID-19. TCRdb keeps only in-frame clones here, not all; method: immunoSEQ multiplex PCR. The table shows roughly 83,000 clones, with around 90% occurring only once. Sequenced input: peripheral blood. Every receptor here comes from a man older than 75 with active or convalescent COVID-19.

The DNA for the CDR3 is TGCGCCAGCAGTGAGCGGACCGGGGAGTCACCCCTCCACTTT. This gives the protein CASSERTGESPLHF. This chain joins TRBV10-1 and TRBJ1-6; D not resolved. This CDR3 comprises 14 residues. V lost 2 bases to trimming and J lost 10 bases, with 12 bases between them. Germline assignment: CDR1 WNHNN and CDR2 SYGVQD (reference sequence).

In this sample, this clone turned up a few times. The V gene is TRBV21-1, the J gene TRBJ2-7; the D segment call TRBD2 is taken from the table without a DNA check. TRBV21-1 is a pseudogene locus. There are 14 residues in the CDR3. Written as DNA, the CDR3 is TGTGCCAGCAGCAAAATTGAGGCGCGCTACGAGCAGTACGTC. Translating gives CASSKIEARYEQYV.

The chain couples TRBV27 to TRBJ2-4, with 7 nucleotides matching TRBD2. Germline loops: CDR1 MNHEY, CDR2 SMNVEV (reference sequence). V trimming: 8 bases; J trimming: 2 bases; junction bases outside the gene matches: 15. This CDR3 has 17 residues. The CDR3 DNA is TGTGCCAGCGGCCCAGCGGGGCAGCCGCCGACCAAAAACATTCAGTACTTC. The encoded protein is CASGPAGQPPTKNIQYF.

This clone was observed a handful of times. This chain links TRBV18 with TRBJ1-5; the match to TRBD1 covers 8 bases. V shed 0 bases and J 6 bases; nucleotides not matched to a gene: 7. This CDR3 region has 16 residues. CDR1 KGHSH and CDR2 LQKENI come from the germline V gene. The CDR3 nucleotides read TGTGCCAGCTCACCACCGGGGACAGGCCCTGGTCAGCCCCAGCATTTT. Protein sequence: CASSPPGTGPGQPQHF.

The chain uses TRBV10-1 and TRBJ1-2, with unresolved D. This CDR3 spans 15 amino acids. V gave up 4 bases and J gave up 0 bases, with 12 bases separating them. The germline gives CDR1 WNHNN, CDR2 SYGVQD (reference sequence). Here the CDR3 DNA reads TGCGCCAGCAGTGTCCGAGGTTCTACTAACTATGGCTACACCTTC. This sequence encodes CASSVRGSTNYGYTF.

CDR3 in DNA: TGTGCCAGCAGCCAAGATTTGACAGCTGGAAACACCATATATTTT. Its protein is CASSQDLTAGNTIYF. The V and J genes are TRBV3-1 (or the pseudogene TRBV3-2) and TRBJ1-3, with D perhaps matching TRBD1 (5 bases). V was trimmed by 0 bases and J by 2 bases, leaving 8 bases between them. This CDR3 has 15 residues. The germline V gene has CDR1 LGHDT and CDR2 YNNKEL (reference sequence).

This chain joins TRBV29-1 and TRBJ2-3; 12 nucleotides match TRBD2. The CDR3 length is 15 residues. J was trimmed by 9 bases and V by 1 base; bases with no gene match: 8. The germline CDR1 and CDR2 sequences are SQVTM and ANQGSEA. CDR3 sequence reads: CSVEVASGGVGTQYF. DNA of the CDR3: TGCAGCGTTGAAGTGGCTAGCGGGGGGGTCGGCACGCAGTATTTT.

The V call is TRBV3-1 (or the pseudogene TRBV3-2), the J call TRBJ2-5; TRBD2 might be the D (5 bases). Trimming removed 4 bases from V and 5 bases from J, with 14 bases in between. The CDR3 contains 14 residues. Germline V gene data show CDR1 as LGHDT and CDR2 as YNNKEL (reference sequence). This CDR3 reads CASSRSAGGETQYF. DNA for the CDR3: TGTGCCAGCAGCCGTAGCGCCGGCGGGGAGACCCAGTACTTC.

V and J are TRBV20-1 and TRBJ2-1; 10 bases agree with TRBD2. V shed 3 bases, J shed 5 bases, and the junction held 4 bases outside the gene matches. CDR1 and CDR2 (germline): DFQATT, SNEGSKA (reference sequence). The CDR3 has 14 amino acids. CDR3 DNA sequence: TGCAGTGCTAGTGCTAGCGGGAGAAACAATGAGCAGTTCTTC. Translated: CSASASGRNNEQFF.

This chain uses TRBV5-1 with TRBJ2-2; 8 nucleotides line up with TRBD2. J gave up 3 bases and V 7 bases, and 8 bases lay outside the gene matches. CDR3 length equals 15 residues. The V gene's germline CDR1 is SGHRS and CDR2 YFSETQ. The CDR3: CASRGGTRDTGELFF. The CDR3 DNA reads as TGCGCCAGCCGCGGGGGGACTAGAGACACCGGGGAGCTGTTTTTT.

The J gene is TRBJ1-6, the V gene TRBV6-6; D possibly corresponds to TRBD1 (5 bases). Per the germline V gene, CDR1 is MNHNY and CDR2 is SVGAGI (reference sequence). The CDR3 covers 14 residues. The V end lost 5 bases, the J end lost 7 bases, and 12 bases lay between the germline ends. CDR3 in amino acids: CASSAGFENSPLHF. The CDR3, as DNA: TGTGCCAGCAGTGCAGGGTTTGAGAATTCACCCCTCCACTTT.

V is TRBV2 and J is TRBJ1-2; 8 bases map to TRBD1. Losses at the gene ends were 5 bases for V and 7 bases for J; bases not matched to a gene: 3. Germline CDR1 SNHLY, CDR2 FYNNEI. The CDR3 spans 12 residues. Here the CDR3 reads CASSRTGLGYTF. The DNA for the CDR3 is TGTGCCAGCAGTCGGACAGGGCTTGGCTACACCTTC.

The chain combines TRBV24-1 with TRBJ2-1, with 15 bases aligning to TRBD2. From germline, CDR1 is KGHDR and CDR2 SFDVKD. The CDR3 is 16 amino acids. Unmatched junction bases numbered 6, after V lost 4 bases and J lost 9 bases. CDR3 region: CATSDAGLAGGFEQFF. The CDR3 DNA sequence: TGTGCCACCAGTGACGCGGGACTAGCGGGAGGTTTTGAGCAGTTCTTC.

CDR3 amino acids: CASSFQGTTSNQPQHF. The CDR3 DNA is TGTGCCAGCAGCTTTCAGGGGACAACTAGCAATCAGCCCCAGCATTTT. This chain connects TRBV7-2 to TRBJ1-5; D may be TRBD1 (6 bases). Trimming took off 3 bases at V and 0 bases at J, with 12 bases between the two ends. This CDR3 is built from 16 residues. Germline V lookup: CDR1 SGHTA, CDR2 FQGNSA.

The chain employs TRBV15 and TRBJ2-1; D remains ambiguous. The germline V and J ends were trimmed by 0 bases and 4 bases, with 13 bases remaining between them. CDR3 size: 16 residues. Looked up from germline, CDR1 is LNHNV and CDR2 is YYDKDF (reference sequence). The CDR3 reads CATSRETPMLYNEQFF. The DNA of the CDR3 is TGTGCCACCAGCAGAGAAACCCCGATGCTATACAATGAGCAGTTCTTC.

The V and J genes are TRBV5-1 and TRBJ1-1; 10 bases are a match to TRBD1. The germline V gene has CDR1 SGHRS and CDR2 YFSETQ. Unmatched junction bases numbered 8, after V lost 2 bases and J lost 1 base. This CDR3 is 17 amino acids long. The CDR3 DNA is TGCGCCAGCAGCTTTCTTAGGGACAGGGGAGGGAACACTGAAGCTTTCTTT. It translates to CASSFLRDRGGNTEAFF.